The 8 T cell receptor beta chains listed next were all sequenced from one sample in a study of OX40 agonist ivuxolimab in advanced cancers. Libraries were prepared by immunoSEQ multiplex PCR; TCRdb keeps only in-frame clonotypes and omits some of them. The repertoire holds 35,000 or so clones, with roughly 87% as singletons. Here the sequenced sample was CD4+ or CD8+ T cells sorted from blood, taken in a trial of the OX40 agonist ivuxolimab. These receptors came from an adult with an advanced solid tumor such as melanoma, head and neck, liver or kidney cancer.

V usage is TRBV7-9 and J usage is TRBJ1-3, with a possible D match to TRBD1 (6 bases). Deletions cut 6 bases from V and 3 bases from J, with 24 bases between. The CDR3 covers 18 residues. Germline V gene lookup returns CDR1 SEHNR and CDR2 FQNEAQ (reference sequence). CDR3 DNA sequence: TGTGCCAGCAGGGCCGGACGCCAGGGGTTCGTATATGGAAACACCATATATTTT. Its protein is CASRAGRQGFVYGNTIYF. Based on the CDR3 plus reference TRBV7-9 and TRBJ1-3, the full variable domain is DTGVSQNPRHKITKRGQNVTFRCDPISEHNRLYWYRQTLGQGPEFLTYFQNEAQLEKSRLLSDRFSAERPKGSFSTLEIQRTEQGDSAMYLCASRAGRQGFVYGNTIYFGEGSWLTVV.

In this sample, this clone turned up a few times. This CDR3 is CASSLALNSDEAFF. The CDR3 DNA is TGTGCCAGCAGCTTGGCCTTAAACAGCGATGAAGCTTTCTTT. The chain links TRBV7-6 to TRBJ1-1; unclear D gene. Trimming left V 3 bases short and J 7 bases short, with 15 bases between. The CDR3 is 14 amino acids. Germline CDR1 SGHVS, CDR2 FNYEAQ.

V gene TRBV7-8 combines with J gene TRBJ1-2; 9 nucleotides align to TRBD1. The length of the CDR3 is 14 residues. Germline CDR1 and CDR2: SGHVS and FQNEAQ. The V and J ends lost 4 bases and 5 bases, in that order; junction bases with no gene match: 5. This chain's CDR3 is CASSSAGTGYGYTF. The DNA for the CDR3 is TGTGCCAGCAGCTCTGCCGGGACAGGGTATGGCTACACCTTC.

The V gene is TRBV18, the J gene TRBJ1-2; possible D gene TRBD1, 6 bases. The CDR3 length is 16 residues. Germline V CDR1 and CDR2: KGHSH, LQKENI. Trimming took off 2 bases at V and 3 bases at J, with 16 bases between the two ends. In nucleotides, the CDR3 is TGTGCCAGCTCACCAGATAAAGACAGGCCCCACTATGGCTACACCTTC. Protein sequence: CASSPDKDRPHYGYTF.

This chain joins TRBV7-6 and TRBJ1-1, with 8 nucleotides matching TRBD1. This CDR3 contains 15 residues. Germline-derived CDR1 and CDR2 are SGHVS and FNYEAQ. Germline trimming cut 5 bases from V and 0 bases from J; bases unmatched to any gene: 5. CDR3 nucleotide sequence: TGTGCCAGCAGCCTCCGACAGGGGATGAACACTGAAGCTTTCTTT. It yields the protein CASSLRQGMNTEAFF.

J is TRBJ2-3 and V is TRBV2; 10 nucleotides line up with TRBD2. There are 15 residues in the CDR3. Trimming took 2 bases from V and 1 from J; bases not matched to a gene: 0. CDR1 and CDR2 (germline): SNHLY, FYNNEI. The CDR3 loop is CASSELAGGTDTQYF. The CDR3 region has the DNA TGTGCCAGCAGTGAACTAGCGGGGGGCACAGATACGCAGTATTTT.

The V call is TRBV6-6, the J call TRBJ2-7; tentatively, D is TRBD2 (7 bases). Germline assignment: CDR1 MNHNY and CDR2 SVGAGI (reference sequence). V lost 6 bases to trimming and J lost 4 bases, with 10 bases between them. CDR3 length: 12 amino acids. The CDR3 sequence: CASRAGAYEQYF. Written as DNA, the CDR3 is TGTGCCAGCAGGGCGGGGGCTTACGAGCAGTACTTC.

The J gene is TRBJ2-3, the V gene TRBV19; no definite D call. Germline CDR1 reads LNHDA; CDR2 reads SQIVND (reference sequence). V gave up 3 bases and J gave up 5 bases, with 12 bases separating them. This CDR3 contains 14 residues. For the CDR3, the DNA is TGTGCCAGTAGTATCGTGGGGTGGCAAGATACGCAGTATTTT. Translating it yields CASSIVGWQDTQYF.